This TCR beta chain was obtained from a study of CD4 T cells in relation to SARS-CoV-2 and coronaviruses. As for the study in general: Shared crossreactive spike epitopes were mapped to their HLA restriction.

The unexposed donors gave CD4+ T cells in about 2010-2019, prior to COVID-19. The cells were cultured for 10 days before CD4+ T cells were isolated. The CDR3 runs 15 residues. Germline V gives CDR1 SGHRS, CDR2 YFSETQ. Trimming removed 2 bases at V and 3 bases at J, with 14 bases between. Study-wide results and caveats: Each donor contributed either pre-pandemic or post-infection samples, not both. In roughly two thirds of donors, memory CD4+ clonotypes crossrecognized SARS-CoV-2 and at least one common cold coronavirus spike.

Profiling relied on immunoSEQ multiplex PCR, and the TCRdb table lists in-frame clones only, not all of them. The repertoire consists of 15,000 or so clones, with approximately 81% occurring once and the leading ten covering about a tenth. As to this clone: The target antigen is unknown.

The V gene is TRBV5-1, the J gene TRBJ1-2, with TRBD1 as a possible D gene (5 bases). Sequenced sample: CD4+ T cells from PBMCs, cultured in vitro. This clonotype was obtained from a human donor in good health. The CDR3 loop is CASSFAGSGDYGYTF. The CDR3, as DNA: TGCGCCAGCAGCTTCGCAGGGAGTGGGGACTATGGCTACACCTTC.